Detailed here is one T cell receptor (beta chain). The data are from a study of blood T cell repertoires in COVID-19. Study as a whole: Sources were T cells, B-cell-depleted T cells, or PBMCs; the material itself was cDNA or gDNA.

This CDR3 has 13 amino acids. CDR1 is SGHTA and CDR2 is FQGNSA in the germline V gene. Trimming took off 1 base at V and 6 bases at J, with 9 bases between the two ends. In the authors' workflow: From reference gene primer amplification, estimates of nucleated cell counts were derived. Using immunoSEQ multiplex PCR, the repertoire was profiled, and TCRdb retains in-frame clones only, with some absent. V, J and clone size are those of that table, while D and trimming were read from the DNA. The data hold some 44,000 clones, with around nine tenths observed a single time. The receptor was derived from a man aged 45-65 years with active COVID-19. J is TRBJ1-1 and V is TRBV7-2, with D perhaps TRBD1 (5 bases). Sequencing was done on a sample of peripheral blood. CDR3 sequence: CASSLERGSEAFF. As DNA, the CDR3 is TGTGCCAGCAGCTTAGAAAGGGGTTCTGAAGCTTTCTTT.